This T cell receptor beta chain was captured in a study of blood T cell repertoires in COVID-19. Seattle enrolled patients during active infection and tracked them longitudinally. The repertoire was sequenced with immunoSEQ multiplex PCR; TCRdb's copy has only in-frame clones and lacks some. The sample lists 90,000 to 100,000 clones; about nine tenths were seen once. The V and J ends lost 2 bases and 0 bases respectively, with 10 bases between them. The CDR3 sequence is 15 residues long. CDR1 SGHDN and CDR2 FVKESK come from the germline V gene. The rearrangement joins TRBV14 to TRBJ1-1; D not certain. The receptor was derived from a man in his 60s with COVID-19, enrolled during active disease. Sequencing input: peripheral blood. CDR3 residues: CASSQSMGLNTEAFF. CDR3 DNA: TGTGCCAGCAGCCAAAGTATGGGCTTGAACACTGAAGCTTTCTTT. The entire variable domain, with the rest obtained from reference TRBV14 and TRBJ1-1, is as follows: EAGVTQFPSHSVIEKGQTVTLRCDPISGHDNLYWYRRVMGKEIKFLLHFVKESKQDESGMPNNRFLAERTGGTYSTLKVQPAELEDSGVYFCASSQSMGLNTEAFFGQGTRLTVV.